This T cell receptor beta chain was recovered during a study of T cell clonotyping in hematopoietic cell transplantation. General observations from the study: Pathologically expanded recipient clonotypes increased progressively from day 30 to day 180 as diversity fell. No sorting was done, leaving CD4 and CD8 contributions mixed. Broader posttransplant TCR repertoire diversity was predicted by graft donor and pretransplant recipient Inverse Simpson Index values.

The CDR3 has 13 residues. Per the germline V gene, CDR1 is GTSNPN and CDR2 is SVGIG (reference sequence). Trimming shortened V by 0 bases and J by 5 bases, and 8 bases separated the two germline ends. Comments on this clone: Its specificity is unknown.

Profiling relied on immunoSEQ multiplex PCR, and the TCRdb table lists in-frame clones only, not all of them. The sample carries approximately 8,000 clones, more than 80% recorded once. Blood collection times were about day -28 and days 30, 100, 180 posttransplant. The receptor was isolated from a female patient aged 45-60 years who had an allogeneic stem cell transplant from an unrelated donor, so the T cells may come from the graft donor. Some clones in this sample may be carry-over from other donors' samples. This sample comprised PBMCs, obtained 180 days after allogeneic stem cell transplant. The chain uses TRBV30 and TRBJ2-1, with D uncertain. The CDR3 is CAWSVLVNNEQFF. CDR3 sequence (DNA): TGTGCCTGGAGTGTTCTGGTCAACAATGAGCAGTTCTTC.